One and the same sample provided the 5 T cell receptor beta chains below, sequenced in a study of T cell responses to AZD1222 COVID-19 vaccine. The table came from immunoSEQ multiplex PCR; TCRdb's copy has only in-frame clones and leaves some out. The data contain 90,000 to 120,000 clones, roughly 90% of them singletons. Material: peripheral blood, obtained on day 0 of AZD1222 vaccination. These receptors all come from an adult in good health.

The CDR3 DNA reads as TGTGCCAGTACCAGGACTAGCGGGAGAGTGAACACCGGGGAGCTGTTTTTT. This sequence encodes CASTRTSGRVNTGELFF. The rearrangement links TRBV19 to TRBJ2-2; the match to TRBD2 covers 13 bases. The V gene end was trimmed by 7 bases and the J gene end by 1 base; junction bases not matched to a gene: 6. Germline V gives CDR1 LNHDA, CDR2 SQIVND (reference sequence). The length of the CDR3 is 17 residues.

The CDR3 sequence is CASSRDTGELFF. The CDR3, as DNA: TGTGCCAGCAGTCGCGACACCGGGGAGCTGTTTTTT. The gene calls are TRBV7-2 and TRBJ2-2; D unresolved. The CDR3 consists of 12 residues. V was clipped by 6 bases and J by 3 bases, with 5 bases between them. Germline V gives CDR1 SGHTA, CDR2 FQGNSA.

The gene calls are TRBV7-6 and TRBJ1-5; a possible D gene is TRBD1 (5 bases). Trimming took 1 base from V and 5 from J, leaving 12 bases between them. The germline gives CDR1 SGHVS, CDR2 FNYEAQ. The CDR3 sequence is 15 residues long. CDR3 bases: TGTGCCAGCAGCTTAGGTTGGGGGTTAGATCAGCCCCAGCATTTT. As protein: CASSLGWGLDQPQHF.

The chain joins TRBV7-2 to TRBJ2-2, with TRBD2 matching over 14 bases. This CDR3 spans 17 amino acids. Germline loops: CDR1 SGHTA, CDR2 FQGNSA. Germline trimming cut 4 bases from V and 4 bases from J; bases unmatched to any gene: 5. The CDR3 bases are TGTGCCAGCAGCTCACGACTAGCGGGAGGGCCCACCGGGGAGCTGTTTTTT. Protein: CASSSRLAGGPTGELFF.

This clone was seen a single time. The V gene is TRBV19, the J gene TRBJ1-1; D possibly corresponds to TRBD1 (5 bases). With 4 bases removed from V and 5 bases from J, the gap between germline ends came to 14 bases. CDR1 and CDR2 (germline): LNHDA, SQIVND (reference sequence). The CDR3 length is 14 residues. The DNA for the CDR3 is TGTGCCAGTAGTACAGGGACCCGAGTTACTGAAGCTTTCTTT. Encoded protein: CASSTGTRVTEAFF. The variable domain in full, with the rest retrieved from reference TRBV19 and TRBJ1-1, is DGGITQSPKYLFRKEGQNVTLSCEQNLNHDAMYWYRQDPGQGLRLIYYSQIVNDFQKGDIAEGYSVSREKKESFPLTVTSAQKNPTAFYLCASSTGTRVTEAFFGQGTRLTVV.